This TCR beta chain was observed in a study of PD-1 blockade in classical Hodgkin lymphoma. TCRdb's copy holds only in-frame clones and misses some; the assay was immunoSEQ multiplex PCR. The table has under 30,000 clones, approximately 79% seen once. The germline V and J ends were trimmed by 1 base and 3 bases, with 5 bases remaining between them. The length of the CDR3 is 13 residues. The V gene's germline CDR1 is SSHAT and CDR2 FNYEAQ (reference sequence). This clone occurred once. Time point: cycle 4 day 1 (C4D1), after 6 weeks of nivolumab. Brentuximab vedotin exposure varied, and every patient relapsed after autologous stem cell transplantation.

This TCR came from a human donor with classical Hodgkin lymphoma. Material: peripheral blood mononuclear cells (PBMCs), obtained before the fourth cycle of nivolumab. The chain joins TRBV7-7 to TRBJ2-3; D gene uncertain. The CDR3 here is CASSLDLTDTQYF. The CDR3 nucleotides read TGTGCCAGCAGCTTAGACCTTACAGATACGCAGTATTTT.